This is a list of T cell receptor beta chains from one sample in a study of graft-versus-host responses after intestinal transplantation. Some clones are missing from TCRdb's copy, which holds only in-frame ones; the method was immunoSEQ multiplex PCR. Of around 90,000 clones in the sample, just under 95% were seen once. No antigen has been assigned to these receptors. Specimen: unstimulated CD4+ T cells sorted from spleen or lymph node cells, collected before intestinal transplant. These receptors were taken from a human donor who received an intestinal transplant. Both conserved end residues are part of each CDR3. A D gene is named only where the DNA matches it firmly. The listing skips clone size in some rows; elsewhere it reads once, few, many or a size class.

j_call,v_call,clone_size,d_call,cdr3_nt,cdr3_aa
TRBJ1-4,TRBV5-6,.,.,TGTGCCAGCAGCGCAGATCAGGGGACCTCGGGAGAAAAACTGTTTTTT,CASSADQGTSGEKLFF
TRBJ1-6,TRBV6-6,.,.,TGTGCCAGCAGTTACAGTGACAGCTCCAATTCACCCCTCCACTTT,CASSYSDSSNSPLHF
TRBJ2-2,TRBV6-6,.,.,TGTGCCAGCAGTTATCGAGGAGGTCCGAACACCGGGGAGCTGTTTTTT,CASSYRGGPNTGELFF
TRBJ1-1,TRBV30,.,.,TGCGCCTGGAGTCGGACAAACACTGAAGCTTTCTTT,CAWSRTNTEAFF
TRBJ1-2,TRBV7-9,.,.,TGTGCCAGCAGCTTAGAATGGGGTGATCATAACGGCTACACCTTC,CASSLEWGDHNGYTF
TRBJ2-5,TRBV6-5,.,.,TGTGCCAGCAGTTATCTAAGGGGCCGGGGGACCCAGTACTTC,CASSYLRGRGTQYF
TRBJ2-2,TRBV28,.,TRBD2,TGTGCCAGCAGTTTAGCGGGAGTTACAACCGGGGAGCTGTTTTTT,CASSLAGVTTGELFF
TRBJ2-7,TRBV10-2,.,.,TGCGCCAGCCAGGGGACACCGAATTCCTACGAGCAGTACTTC,CASQGTPNSYEQYF
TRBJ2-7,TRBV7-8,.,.,TGTGCCAGCAGCACAAATTACGAGCAGTACTTC,CASSTNYEQYF
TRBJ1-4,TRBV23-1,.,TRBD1,TGCGCCAGCAGTCAACAGAAGAAGGGACAGGGAGGGTCTTTT,CASSQQKKGQGGSF
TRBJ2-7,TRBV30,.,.,TGTGCCTGGAGTTCGCCGGGACAATCCTACGAGCAGTACTTC,CAWSSPGQSYEQYF
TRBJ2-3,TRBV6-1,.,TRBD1,TGTGCCAGCAGTGAAAGGGGGGACAGGCTGGGGACAGATACGCAGTATTTT,CASSERGDRLGTDTQYF
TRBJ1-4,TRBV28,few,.,TGTGCCAGCAGTTTAATAGGGGAGGCTAATGAAAAACTGTTTTTT,CASSLIGEANEKLFF
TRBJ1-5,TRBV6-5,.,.,TGTGCCAGCAGCCCTTCTACCAGCTTTACAGGGCCCCAGCATTTT,CASSPSTSFTGPQHF
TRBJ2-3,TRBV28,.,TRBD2,TGTGCCAGCAGTTTTCTAGCGGGTGGCCCAGATACGCAGTATTTT,CASSFLAGGPDTQYF
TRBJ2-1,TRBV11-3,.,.,TGTGCCAGCAGCCCCACGGCAGGCTCCTACAATGAGCAGTTCTTC,CASSPTAGSYNEQFF
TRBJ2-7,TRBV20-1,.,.,TGCAGTGCTAGACAAGCCTACGAGCAGTACTTC,CSARQAYEQYF
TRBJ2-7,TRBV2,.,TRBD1,TGTGCCAGCAGCAGACAGGGCTCCTACGAGCAGTACTTC,CASSRQGSYEQYF
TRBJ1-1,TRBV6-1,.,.,TGTGCCGGACAACAGGACTGGCCGAGGGGCACTGAAGCTTTCTTT,CAGQQDWPRGTEAFF
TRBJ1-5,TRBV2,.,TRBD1,TGTGCCAGCAGAGACAGGGAGGGGAATCAGCCCCAGCATTTT,CASRDREGNQPQHF
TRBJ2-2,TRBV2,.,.,TGTGCCAGCAGTGAGTCGGGCCAGCACACCGGGGAGCTGTTTTTT,CASSESGQHTGELFF
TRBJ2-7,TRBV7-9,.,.,TGTGCCAGCAGCGCGCCGGGACAACCGTCCTACGAGCAGTACTTC,CASSAPGQPSYEQYF
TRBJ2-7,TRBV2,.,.,TGTGCCAGCTGCCGGTACAATTCCTACGAGCAGTACTTC,CASCRYNSYEQYF
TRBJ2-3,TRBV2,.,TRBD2,TGTGCCAGCAGTGACGGTCTAGCGGGAAGCACAGATACGCAGTATTTT,CASSDGLAGSTDTQYF
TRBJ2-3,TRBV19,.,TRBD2,TGTGCCAGTACCCCACGGGGGGCAGATACGCAGTATTTT,CASTPRGADTQYF
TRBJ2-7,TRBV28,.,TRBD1,TGTGCCAGCAGGATAAAGGACAGGGATCGCGAGCAGTACTTC,CASRIKDRDREQYF
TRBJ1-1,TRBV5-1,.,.,TGCGCCAGCAGCTTGGAACGGAACACTGAAGCTTTCTTT,CASSLERNTEAFF
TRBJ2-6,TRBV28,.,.,TGTGCCAGCAGTTTTCCGAGAGGGGGTACTGGGGCCAACGTCCTGACTTTC,CASSFPRGGTGANVLTF
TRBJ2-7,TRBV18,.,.,TGTGCCAGCTCACTACTACAGGGCCAAGCCCTCTCCTCCTACGAGCAGTACTTC,CASSLLQGQALSSYEQYF
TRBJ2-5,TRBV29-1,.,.,TGCAGCGTTACGGAGTTGGGAGAGACCCAGTACTTC,CSVTELGETQYF
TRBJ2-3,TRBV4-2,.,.,TGTGCCAGCAGCCACCGCTATAGCACAGATACGCAGTATTTT,CASSHRYSTDTQYF
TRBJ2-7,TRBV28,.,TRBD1,TGTGCCAGCAGTCTAGGGACAGGGGCAACCTACGAGCAGTACTTC,CASSLGTGATYEQYF
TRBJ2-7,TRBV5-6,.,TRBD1,TGTGCCAGCAGCCATTGGAGGACAGGGGAGATTTACGAGCAGTACTTC,CASSHWRTGEIYEQYF
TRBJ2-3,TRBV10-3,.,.,TGTGCCATCAGTGCCGAACAGAGCACAGATACGCAGTATTTT,CAISAEQSTDTQYF
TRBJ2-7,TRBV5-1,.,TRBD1,TGCGCCAGCAGCTACGGGGACAGGGACTACGAGCAGTACTTC,CASSYGDRDYEQYF
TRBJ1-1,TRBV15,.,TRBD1,TGTGCCACCAGCACCCCAGGGACAGGTCGAACTGAAGCTTTCTTT,CATSTPGTGRTEAFF
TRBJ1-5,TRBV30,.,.,TGTGCCCTCAGCCGAGGAGGGGATCAGCCCCAGCATTTT,CALSRGGDQPQHF
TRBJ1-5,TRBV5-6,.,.,TGTGCCAGCAGCTTTGCCGGGCCAAGCAATCAGCCCCAGCATTTT,CASSFAGPSNQPQHF
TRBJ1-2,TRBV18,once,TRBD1,TGTGCCAGCTCACCACGGGATGGGACAGCTGATGGCTACACCTTC,CASSPRDGTADGYTF
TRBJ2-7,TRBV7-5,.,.,TGTGTCAGAAGCTTAGGGGAGGACAGGGATTACGAGCAGTACTTC,CVRSLGEDRDYEQYF
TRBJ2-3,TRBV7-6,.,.,TGTGCCAGCAGCGTCACGAGAGATACGCAGTATTTT,CASSVTRDTQYF